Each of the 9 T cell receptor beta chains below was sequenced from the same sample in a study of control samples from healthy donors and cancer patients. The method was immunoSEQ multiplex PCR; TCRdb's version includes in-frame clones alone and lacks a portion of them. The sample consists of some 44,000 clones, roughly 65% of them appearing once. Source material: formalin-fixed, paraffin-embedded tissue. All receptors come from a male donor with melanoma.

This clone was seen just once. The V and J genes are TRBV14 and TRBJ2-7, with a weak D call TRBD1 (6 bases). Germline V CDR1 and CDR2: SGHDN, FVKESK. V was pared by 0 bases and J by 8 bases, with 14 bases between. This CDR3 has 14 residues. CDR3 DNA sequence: TGTGCCAGCAGCCAAGATCTGGCAGGGGAAAAGCAGTACTTC. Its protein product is CASSQDLAGEKQYF.

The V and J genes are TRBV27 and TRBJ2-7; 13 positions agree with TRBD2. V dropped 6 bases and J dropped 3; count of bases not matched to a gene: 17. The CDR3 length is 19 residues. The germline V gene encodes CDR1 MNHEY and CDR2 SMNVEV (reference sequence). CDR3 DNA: TGTGCCAGCAGCCATTACCCGGGACTAGCGGGACCTACCCTCTACGAGCAGTACTTC. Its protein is CASSHYPGLAGPTLYEQYF.

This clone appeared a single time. The CDR3 here is CSASTSGYEQYF. The CDR3 DNA follows: TGCAGCGCATCGACTAGCGGGTACGAGCAGTACTTC. V and J are TRBV29-1 and TRBJ2-7; 10 bases agree with TRBD2. The trim removed 7 bases at V and 4 bases at J, leaving 4 bases unmatched. The germline V gene encodes CDR1 SQVTM and CDR2 ANQGSEA. CDR3 length: 12 amino acids.

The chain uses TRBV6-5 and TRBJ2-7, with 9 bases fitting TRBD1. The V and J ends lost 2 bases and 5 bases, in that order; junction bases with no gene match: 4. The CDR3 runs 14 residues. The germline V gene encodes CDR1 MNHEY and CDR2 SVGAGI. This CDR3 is CASSYRTGDNEQYF. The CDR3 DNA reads TGTGCCAGCAGTTACCGGACAGGGGACAACGAGCAGTACTTC.

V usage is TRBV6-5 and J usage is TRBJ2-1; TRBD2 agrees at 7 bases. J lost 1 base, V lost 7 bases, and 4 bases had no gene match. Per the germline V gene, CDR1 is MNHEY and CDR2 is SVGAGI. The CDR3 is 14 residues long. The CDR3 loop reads CASTLGGSYNEQFF. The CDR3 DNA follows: TGTGCCAGCACACTGGGGGGGTCCTACAATGAGCAGTTCTTC.

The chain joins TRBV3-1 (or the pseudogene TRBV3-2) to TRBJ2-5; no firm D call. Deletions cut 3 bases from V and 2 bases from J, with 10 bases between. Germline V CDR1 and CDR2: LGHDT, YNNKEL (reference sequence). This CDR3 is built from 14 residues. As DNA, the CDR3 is TGTGCCAGCAGCCATTCCGAACAACAAGAGACCCAGTACTTC. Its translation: CASSHSEQQETQYF.

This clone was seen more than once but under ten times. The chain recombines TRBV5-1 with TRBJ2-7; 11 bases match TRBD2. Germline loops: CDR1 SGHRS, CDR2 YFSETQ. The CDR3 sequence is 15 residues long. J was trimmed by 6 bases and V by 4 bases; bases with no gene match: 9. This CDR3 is CASSQIAGGAGEQYF. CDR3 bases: TGCGCCAGCAGCCAAATAGCGGGAGGGGCCGGCGAGCAGTACTTC. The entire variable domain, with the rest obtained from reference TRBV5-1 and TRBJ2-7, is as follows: KAGVTQTPRYLIKTRGQQVTLSCSPISGHRSVSWYQQTPGQGLQFLFEYFSETQRNKGNFPGRFSGRQFSNSRSEMNVSTLELGDSALYLCASSQIAGGAGEQYFGPGTRLTVT.

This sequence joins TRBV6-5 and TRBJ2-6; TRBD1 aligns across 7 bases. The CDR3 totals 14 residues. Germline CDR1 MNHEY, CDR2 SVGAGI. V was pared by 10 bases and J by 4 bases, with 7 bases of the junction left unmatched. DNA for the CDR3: TGTGCCACCCCGACAGGGCCCGGGGCCAACGTCCTGACTTTC. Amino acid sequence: CATPTGPGANVLTF.

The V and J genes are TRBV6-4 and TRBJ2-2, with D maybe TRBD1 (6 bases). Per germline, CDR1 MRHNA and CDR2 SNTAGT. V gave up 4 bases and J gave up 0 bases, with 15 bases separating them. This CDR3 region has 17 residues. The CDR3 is CASSAYRTEPNTGELFF. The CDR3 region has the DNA TGTGCCAGCAGTGCCTACCGGACAGAACCGAACACCGGGGAGCTGTTTTTT.